These 15 T cell receptor beta chains came from one sample sequenced in a study of shared clonotypes between healthy human individuals (dated by TCRdb to 2018 to 2021). Library preparation employed the immunoSEQ multiplex PCR assay. TCRdb re-hosts the immuneACCESS table, in-frame sequences only. Its copies lack some clones; in the studies checked, an unresolved V gene accounts for under half of them, and the cause for the rest is not known. The sample table records over a million clones; roughly 97% of these occur just once. 0.95% to 1.5% of the sample is taken by the ten largest. The source material was naive CD4+ T cells sorted from blood. The cell subset or site label here, explained by the study, means: CD45RA+ positively selected. The receptor set was obtained from a man aged 25 to 40 in good health.

The rearrangement uses TRBV19 and TRBJ2-3; 10 positions match TRBD2. V shed 4 bases and J 4 bases; nucleotides not matched to a gene: 5. The germline CDR1 and CDR2 sequences are LNHDA and SQIVND (reference sequence). The CDR3 is 15 amino acids. The CDR3 nucleotides read TGTGCCAGTAGTACGTCCGGGACTAGCGCAGATACGCAGTATTTT. This translates into CASSTSGTSADTQYF.

This clone appeared a few times. The V gene is TRBV2, the J gene TRBJ1-5; D not certain. The CDR3 consists of 11 residues. V lost 8 bases to trimming and J lost 4 bases, with 6 bases between them. The V gene's germline CDR1 is SNHLY and CDR2 FYNNEI. The CDR3: CASAENQPQHF. The CDR3 DNA reads as TGTGCCAGCGCTGAAAATCAGCCCCAGCATTTT.

The V call is TRBV10-2, the J call TRBJ1-4; D is undetermined. The CDR3 consists of 12 residues. Trimming removed 4 bases from V and 8 bases from J, with 8 bases in between. Germline CDR1 reads WSHSY; CDR2 reads SAAADI. DNA for the CDR3: TGCGCCAGCAGTGGGGTGGGGGAAAAACTGTTTTTT. This translates into CASSGVGEKLFF.

The chain links TRBV7-2 to TRBJ2-4; 9 nucleotides align to TRBD2. The germline gives CDR1 SGHTA, CDR2 FQGNSA. V shed 5 bases and J 6 bases; nucleotides not matched to a gene: 17. The CDR3 runs to 18 residues. CDR3 region: CASSAGPTSGVGLNIQYF. The CDR3 DNA follows: TGTGCCAGCAGCGCGGGGCCGACTAGCGGAGTGGGCCTAAACATTCAGTACTTC.

V and J are TRBV19 and TRBJ2-3, with TRBD2 matching 7 bases. The CDR3 totals 16 residues. V lost 5 bases and J lost 4; bases outside the gene matches: 12. CDR1 LNHDA and CDR2 SQIVND come from the germline V gene (reference sequence). CDR3 amino acids: CASSSLQAGKADTQYF. The CDR3 nucleotides are TGTGCCAGTAGTTCTCTCCAAGCGGGAAAAGCAGATACGCAGTATTTT.

In nucleotides, the CDR3 is TGTGCCAGCAGCCCCCCCGGGGCTAGCGGGAATAATGAGCAGTTCTTC. Amino acid sequence: CASSPPGASGNNEQFF. This chain connects TRBV7-3 to TRBJ2-1, with 9 bases aligning to TRBD2. The germline V gene has CDR1 SGHTA and CDR2 FQGTGA. The CDR3 spans 16 residues. Trimming at V came to 5 bases and at J to 7 bases, leaving 12 bases not matched to a gene. Variable domain in full (rest from reference TRBV7-3 and TRBJ2-1): GAGVSQTPSNKVTEKGKYVELRCDPISGHTALYWYRQSLGQGPEFLIYFQGTGAADDSGLPNDRFFAVRPEGSVSTLKIQRTERGDSAVYLCASSPPGASGNNEQFFGPGTRLTVL.

The CDR3 DNA reads as TGTGCCAGCACTCTCCAAGGCTCCACAGATACGCAGTATTTT. Translated, it gives CASTLQGSTDTQYF. The chain is built from TRBV2 and TRBJ2-3; D ambiguous. Trimming stripped 7 bases from V and 2 bases from J, with 13 bases between. Germline V CDR1 and CDR2: SNHLY, FYNNEI. CDR3 length equals 14 residues.

The chain recombines TRBV6-1 with TRBJ2-3; a possible D gene is TRBD1 (5 bases). Germline CDR1 reads MNHNS; CDR2 reads SASEGT. This CDR3 has 14 amino acids. Trimming took 3 bases from V and 8 from J, leaving 15 bases between them. The CDR3 loop reads CASSDPRDGFTQYF. The CDR3 DNA is TGTGCCAGCAGTGATCCCAGGGATGGGTTTACGCAGTATTTT.

The J gene is TRBJ2-1, the V gene TRBV9; 8 bases map to TRBD2. V dropped 6 bases and J dropped 5; count of bases not matched to a gene: 7. Germline CDR1 and CDR2: SGDLS and YYNGEE. The CDR3 is 14 residues long. CDR3 coding DNA: TGTGCCAGCAACCTAGGACTAGCTGACAATGAGCAGTTCTTC. It encodes CASNLGLADNEQFF.

The chain has TRBV2 and TRBJ1-1, with a weak D call TRBD1 (6 bases). Germline V lookup: CDR1 SNHLY, CDR2 FYNNEI. The CDR3 length is 13 residues. V was cut by 6 bases and J by 4 bases, with 12 bases left in between. Here the CDR3 DNA reads TGTGCCAGCAGATTCGACAGGAGCACTGAAGCTTTCTTT. The encoded protein is CASRFDRSTEAFF.

V and J are TRBV10-1 and TRBJ2-3; 9 bases align to TRBD2. Per germline, CDR1 WNHNN and CDR2 SYGVQD (reference sequence). The CDR3 is 16 residues long. V was clipped by 0 bases and J by 2 bases; unmatched bases: 3. The CDR3 DNA reads as TGCGCCAGCAGTGAGTCGACTAGCGGACCCACAGATACGCAGTATTTT. The encoded protein is CASSESTSGPTDTQYF.

The V call is TRBV4-1, the J call TRBJ1-2, with D uncertain. Germline-derived CDR1 and CDR2 are MGHRA and YSYEKL. The CDR3 has 13 amino acids. Deletions cut 0 bases from V and 7 bases from J, with 9 bases between. CDR3 coding DNA: TGCGCCAGCAGCCAAGAAGGGCGGTTTGGCTACACCTTC. Translated, it gives CASSQEGRFGYTF.

This chain uses TRBV5-5 with TRBJ2-7; 11 bases agree with TRBD2. After removal of 4 bases from V and 6 bases from J, the junction contained 21 bases not matched to a gene. From germline, CDR1 is SGHKS and CDR2 YYEKEE (reference sequence). The CDR3 loop spans 19 amino acids. The CDR3, as DNA: TGTGCCAGCAGCCCAAGGGGATGGGGACTAGCGGAGGGACACGGCGAGCAGTACTTC. Its protein is CASSPRGWGLAEGHGEQYF.

The chain employs TRBV7-2 and TRBJ2-1, with D possibly being TRBD1 or TRBD2 (5 bases each). Deletions cut 5 bases from V and 4 bases from J, with 15 bases between. This CDR3 comprises 15 residues. Germline V CDR1 and CDR2: SGHTA, FQGNSA. The CDR3 here is CASSDGGPRYNEQFF. The DNA for the CDR3 is TGTGCCAGCAGCGATGGGGGACCACGGTACAATGAGCAGTTCTTC.

This rearrangement joins TRBV18 to TRBJ2-7; D is possibly TRBD1 (5 bases). The CDR3 extends over 16 amino acids. Germline V gene lookup returns CDR1 KGHSH and CDR2 LQKENI. The V end lost 3 bases, the J end lost 0 bases, and 15 bases lay between the germline ends. The CDR3 loop is CASSPAVGAHSYEQYF. The CDR3 region has the DNA TGTGCCAGCTCACCTGCCGTTGGGGCCCACTCCTACGAGCAGTACTTC.